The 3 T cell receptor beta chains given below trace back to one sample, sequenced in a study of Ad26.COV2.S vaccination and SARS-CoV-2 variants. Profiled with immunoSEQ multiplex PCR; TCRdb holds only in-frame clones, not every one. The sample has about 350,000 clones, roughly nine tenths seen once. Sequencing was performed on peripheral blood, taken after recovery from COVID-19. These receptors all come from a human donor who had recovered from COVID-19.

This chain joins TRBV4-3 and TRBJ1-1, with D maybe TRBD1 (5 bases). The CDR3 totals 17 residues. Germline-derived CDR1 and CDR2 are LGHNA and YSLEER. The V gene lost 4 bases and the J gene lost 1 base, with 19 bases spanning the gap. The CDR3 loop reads CASSPGSKGGGNTEAFF. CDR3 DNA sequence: TGCGCCAGCAGCCCCGGATCGAAGGGTGGGGGGAACACTGAAGCTTTCTTT.

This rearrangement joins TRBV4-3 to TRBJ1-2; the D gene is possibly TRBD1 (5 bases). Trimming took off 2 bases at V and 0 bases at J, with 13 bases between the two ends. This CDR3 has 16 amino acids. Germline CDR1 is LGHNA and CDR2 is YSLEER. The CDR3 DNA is TGCGCCAGCAGCCAAATGACCGGGACGGCTAACTATGGCTACACCTTC. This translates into CASSQMTGTANYGYTF.

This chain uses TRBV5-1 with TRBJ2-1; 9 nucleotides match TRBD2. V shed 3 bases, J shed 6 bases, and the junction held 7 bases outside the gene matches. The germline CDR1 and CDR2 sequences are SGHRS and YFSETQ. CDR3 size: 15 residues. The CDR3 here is CASSSPGLAPNEQFF. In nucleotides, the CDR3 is TGCGCCAGCAGCTCGCCGGGACTAGCCCCCAATGAGCAGTTCTTC. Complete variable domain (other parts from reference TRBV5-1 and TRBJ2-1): KAGVTQTPRYLIKTRGQQVTLSCSPISGHRSVSWYQQTPGQGLQFLFEYFSETQRNKGNFPGRFSGRQFSNSRSEMNVSTLELGDSALYLCASSSPGLAPNEQFFGPGTRLTVL.